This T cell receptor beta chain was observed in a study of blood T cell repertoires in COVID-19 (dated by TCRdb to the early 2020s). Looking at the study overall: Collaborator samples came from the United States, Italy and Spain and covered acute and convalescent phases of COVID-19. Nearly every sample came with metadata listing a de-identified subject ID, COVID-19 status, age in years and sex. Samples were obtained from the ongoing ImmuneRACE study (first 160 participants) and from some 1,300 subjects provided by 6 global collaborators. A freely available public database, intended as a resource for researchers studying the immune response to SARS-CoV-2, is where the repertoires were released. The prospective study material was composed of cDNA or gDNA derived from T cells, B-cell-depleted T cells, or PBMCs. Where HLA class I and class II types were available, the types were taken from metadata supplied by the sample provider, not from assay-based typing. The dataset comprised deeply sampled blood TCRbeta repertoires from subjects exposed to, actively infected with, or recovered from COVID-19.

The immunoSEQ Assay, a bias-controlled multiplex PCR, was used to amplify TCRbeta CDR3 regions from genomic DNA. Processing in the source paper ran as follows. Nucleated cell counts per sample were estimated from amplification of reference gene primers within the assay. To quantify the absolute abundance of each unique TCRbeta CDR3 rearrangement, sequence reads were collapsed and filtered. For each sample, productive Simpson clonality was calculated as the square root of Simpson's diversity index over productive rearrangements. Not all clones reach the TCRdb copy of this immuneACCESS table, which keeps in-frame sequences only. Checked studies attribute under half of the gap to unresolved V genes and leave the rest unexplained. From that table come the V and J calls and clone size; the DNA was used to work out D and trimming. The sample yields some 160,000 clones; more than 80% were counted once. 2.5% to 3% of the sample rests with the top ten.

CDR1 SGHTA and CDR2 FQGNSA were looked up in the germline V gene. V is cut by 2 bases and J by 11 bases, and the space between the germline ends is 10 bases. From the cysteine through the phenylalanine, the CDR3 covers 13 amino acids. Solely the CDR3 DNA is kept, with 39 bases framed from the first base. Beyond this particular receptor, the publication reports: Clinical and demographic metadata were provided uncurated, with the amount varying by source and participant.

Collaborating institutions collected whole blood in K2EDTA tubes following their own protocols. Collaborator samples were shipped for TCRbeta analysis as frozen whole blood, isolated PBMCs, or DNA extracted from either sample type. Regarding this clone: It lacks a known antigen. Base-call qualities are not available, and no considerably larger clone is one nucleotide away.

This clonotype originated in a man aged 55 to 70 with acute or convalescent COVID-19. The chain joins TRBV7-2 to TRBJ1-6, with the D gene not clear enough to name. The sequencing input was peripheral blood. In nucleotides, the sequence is TGTGCCAGCAGCTTAACAGCCAATCCACCCCTCCACTTT. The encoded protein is CASSLTANPPLHF.